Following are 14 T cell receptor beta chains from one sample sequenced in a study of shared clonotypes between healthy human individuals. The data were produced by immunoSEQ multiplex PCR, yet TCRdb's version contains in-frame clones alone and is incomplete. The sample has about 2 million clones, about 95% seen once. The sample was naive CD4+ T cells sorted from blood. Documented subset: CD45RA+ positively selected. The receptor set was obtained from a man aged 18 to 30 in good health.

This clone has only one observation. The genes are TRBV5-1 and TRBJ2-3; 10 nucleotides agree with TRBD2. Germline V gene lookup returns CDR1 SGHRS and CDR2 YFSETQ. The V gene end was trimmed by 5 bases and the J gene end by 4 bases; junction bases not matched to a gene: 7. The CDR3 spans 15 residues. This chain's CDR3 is CASSESGGAPDTQYF. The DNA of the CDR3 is TGCGCCAGCAGTGAAAGCGGGGGGGCCCCAGATACGCAGTATTTT.

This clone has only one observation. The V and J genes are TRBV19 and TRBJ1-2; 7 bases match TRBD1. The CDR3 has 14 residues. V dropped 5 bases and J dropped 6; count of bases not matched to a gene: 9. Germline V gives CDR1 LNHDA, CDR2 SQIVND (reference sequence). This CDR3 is CASSLRRGTDGYTF. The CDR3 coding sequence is TGTGCCAGTAGTCTCCGCAGAGGGACAGATGGCTACACCTTC.

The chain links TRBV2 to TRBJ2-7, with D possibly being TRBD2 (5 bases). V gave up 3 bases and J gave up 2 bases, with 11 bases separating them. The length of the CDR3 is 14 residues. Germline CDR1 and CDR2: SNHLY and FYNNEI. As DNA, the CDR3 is TGTGCCAGCAGTGATGAGGGTACCCCCTACGAGCAGTACTTC. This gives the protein CASSDEGTPYEQYF.

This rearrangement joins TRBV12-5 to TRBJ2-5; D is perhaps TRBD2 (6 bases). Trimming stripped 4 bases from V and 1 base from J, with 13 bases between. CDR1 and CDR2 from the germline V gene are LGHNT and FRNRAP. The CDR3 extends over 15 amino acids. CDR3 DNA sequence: TGTGCTAGTGGTTGGGGAGAGGGACTCCAAGAGACCCAGTACTTC. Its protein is CASGWGEGLQETQYF. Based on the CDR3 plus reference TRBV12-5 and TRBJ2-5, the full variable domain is DARVTQTPRHKVTEMGQEVTMRCQPILGHNTVFWYRQTMMQGLELLAYFRNRAPLDDSGMPKDRFSAEMPDATLATLKIQPSEPRDSAVYFCASGWGEGLQETQYFGPGTRLLVL.

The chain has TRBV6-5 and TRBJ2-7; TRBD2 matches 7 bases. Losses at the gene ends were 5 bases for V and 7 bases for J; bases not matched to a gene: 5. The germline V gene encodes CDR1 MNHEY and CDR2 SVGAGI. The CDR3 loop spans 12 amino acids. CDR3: CASSRTSEEQYF. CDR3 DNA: TGTGCCAGCAGTCGTACTAGCGAAGAGCAGTACTTC.

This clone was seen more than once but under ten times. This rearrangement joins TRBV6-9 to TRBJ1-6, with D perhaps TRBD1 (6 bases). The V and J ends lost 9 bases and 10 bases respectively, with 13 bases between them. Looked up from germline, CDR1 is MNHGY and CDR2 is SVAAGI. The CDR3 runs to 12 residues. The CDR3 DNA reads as TGTGCCAGGGGGGGGCCCGAATCACCCCTCCACTTT. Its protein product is CARGGPESPLHF.

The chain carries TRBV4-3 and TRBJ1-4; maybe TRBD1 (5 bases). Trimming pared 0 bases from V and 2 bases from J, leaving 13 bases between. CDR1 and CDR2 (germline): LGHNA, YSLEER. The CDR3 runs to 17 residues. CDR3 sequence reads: CASSQDTGWGTNEKLFF. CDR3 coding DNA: TGCGCCAGCAGCCAAGATACTGGGTGGGGGACTAATGAAAAACTGTTTTTT.

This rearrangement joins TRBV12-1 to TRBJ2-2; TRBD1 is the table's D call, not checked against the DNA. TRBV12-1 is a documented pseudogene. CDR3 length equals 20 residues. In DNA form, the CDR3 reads TGTGCCAGCAGCCTGAGGGGTAGGGGACAGGGTTTTTCGAACACCGGGGAGCTGTTTTTT. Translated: CASSLRGRGQGFSNTGELFF.

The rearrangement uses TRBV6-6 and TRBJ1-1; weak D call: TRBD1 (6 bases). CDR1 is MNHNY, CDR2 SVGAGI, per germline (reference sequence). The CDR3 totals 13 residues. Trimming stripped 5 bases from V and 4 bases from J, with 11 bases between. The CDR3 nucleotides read TGTGCCAGCAGTCGTGCGGGGGCCACTGAAGCTTTCTTT. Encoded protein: CASSRAGATEAFF.

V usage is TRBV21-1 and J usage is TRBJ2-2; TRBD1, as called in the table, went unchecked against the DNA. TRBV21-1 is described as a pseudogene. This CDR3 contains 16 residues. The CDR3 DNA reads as TGTGCCAGCAGCAAAGAAGGGACAGGGGGCCACGGGGAGCTGTTTTTT. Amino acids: CASSKEGTGGHGELFF.

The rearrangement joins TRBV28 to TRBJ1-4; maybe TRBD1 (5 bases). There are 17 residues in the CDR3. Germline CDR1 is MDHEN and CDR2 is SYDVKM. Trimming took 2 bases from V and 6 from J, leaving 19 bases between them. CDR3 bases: TGTGCCAGCAGTTTAAGTGCAGGGCCGCGTAGGGATGAAAAACTGTTTTTT. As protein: CASSLSAGPRRDEKLFF.

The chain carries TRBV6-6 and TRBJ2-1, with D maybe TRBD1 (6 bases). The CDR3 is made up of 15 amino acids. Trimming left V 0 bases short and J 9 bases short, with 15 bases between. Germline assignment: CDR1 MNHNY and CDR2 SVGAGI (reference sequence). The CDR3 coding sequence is TGTGCCAGCAGTTACTCAAAACAGGGAAGAGGTGAGCAGTTCTTC. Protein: CASSYSKQGRGEQFF.

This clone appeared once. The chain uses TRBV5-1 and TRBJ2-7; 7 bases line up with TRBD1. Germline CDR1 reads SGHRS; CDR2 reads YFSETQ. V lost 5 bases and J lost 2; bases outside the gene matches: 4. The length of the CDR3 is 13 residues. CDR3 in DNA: TGCGCCAGCAGGACAGGGCCCACCTACGAGCAGTACTTC. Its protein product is CASRTGPTYEQYF.

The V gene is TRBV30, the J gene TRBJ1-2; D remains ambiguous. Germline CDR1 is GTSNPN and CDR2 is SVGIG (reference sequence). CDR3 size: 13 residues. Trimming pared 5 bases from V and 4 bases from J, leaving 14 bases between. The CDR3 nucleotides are TGTGCCTGGGCACTACCACCCCTCTATGGCTACACCTTC. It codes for CAWALPPLYGYTF.